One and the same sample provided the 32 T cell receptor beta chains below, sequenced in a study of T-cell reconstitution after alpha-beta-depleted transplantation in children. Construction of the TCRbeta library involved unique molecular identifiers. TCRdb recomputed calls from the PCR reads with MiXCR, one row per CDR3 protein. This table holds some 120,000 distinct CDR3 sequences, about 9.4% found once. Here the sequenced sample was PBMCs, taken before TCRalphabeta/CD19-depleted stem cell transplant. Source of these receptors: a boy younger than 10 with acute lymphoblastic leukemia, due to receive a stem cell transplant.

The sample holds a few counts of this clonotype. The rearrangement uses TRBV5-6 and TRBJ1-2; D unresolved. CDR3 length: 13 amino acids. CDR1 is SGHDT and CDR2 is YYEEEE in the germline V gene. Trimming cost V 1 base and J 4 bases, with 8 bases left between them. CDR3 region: CASSLNGLYGYTF. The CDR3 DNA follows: TGTGCCAGCAGCTTGAACGGCCTCTATGGCTACACCTTC.

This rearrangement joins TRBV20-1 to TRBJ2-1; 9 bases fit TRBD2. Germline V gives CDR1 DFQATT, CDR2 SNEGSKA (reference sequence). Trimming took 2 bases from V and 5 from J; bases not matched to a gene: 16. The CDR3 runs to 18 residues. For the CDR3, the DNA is TGCAGTGCTAGACCCCCCCGACTAGCGGCCTATCAGGACAATGAGCAGTTCTTC. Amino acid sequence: CSARPPRLAAYQDNEQFF.

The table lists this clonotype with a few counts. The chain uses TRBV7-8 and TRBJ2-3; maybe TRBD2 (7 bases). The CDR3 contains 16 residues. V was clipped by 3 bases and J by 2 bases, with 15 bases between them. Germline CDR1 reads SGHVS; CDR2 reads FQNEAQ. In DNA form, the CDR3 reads TGTGCCAGCAGCTTTTTGAGGGGGGGAACCACAGATACGCAGTATTTT. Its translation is CASSFLRGGTTDTQYF.

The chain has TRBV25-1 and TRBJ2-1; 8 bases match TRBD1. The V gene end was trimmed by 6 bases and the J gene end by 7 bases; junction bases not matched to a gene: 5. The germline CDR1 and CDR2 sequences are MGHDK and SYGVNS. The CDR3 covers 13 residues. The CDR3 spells CASRTTGANEQFF. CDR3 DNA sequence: TGTGCCAGCAGAACGACAGGGGCGAATGAGCAGTTCTTC. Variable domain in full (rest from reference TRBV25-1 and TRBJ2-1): EADIYQTPRYLVIGTGKKITLECSQTMGHDKMYWYQQDPGMELHLIHYSYGVNSTEKGDLSSESTVSRIRTEHFPLTLESARPSHTSQYLCASRTTGANEQFFGPGTRLTVL.

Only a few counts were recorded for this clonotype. CDR3 protein: CASSPGTGSTNEKLFF. For the CDR3, the DNA is TGTGCCAGCAGCCCCGGGACAGGGTCAACTAATGAAAAACTGTTTTTT. The genes are TRBV6-1 and TRBJ1-4; 9 bases are shared with TRBD1. With V trimmed by 6 bases and J by 0 bases, 5 bases remained unmatched. This CDR3 contains 16 residues. The V gene's germline CDR1 is MNHNS and CDR2 SASEGT.

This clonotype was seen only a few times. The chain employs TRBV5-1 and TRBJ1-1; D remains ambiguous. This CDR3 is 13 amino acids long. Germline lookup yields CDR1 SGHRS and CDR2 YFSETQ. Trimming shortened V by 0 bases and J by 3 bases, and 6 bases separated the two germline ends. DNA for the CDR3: TGCGCCAGCAGCTTGGGGCAGCACACTGAAGCTTTCTTT. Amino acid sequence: CASSLGQHTEAFF.

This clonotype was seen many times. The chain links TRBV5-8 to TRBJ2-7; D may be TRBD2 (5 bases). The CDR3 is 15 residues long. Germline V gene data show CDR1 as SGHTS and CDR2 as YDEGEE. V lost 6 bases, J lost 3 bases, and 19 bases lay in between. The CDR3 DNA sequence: TGTGCCAGCACCCGAGGGAGAAACTCCTACTACGAGCAGTACTTC. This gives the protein CASTRGRNSYYEQYF.

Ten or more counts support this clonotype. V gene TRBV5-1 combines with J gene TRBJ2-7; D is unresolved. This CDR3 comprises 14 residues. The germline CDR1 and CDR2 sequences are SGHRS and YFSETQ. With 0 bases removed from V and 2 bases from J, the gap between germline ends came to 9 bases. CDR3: CASSLEATTYEQYF. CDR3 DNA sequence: TGCGCCAGCAGCTTGGAGGCCACAACCTACGAGCAGTACTTC.

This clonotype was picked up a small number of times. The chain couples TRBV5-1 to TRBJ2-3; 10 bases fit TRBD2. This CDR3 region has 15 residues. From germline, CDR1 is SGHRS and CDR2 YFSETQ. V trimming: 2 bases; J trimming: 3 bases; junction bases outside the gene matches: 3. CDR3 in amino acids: CASSLAGGITDTQYF. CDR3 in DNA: TGCGCCAGCAGCTTAGCGGGAGGGATAACAGATACGCAGTATTTT.

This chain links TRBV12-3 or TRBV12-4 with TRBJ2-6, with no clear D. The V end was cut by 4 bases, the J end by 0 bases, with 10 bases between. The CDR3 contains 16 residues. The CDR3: CASSYLMSSGANVLTF. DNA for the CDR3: TGTGCCAGCAGTTATCTTATGAGCTCTGGGGCCAACGTCCTGACTTTC.

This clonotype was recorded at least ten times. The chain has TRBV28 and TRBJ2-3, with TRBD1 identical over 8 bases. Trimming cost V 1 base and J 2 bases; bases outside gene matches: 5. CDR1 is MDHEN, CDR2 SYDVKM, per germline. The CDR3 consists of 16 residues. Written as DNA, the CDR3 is TGTGCCAGCAGTTTATACGGACAGGGCTTCACAGATACGCAGTATTTT. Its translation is CASSLYGQGFTDTQYF. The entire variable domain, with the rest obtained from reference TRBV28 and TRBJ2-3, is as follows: DVKVTQSSRYLVKRTGEKVFLECVQDMDHENMFWYRQDPGLGLRLIYFSYDVKMKEKGDIPEGYSVSREKKERFSLILESASTNQTSMYLCASSLYGQGFTDTQYFGPGTRLTVL.

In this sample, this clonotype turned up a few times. Here the CDR3 DNA reads TGTGCCACCAGTGACCCCGAGCAGGGCTCGAACACCGGGGAGCTGTTTTTT. It encodes CATSDPEQGSNTGELFF. The chain carries TRBV24-1 and TRBJ2-2, with a tentative D call TRBD1 (5 bases). V was clipped by 4 bases and J by 0 bases, with 14 bases between them. This CDR3 comprises 17 residues. In germline, CDR1 is KGHDR, CDR2 SFDVKD.

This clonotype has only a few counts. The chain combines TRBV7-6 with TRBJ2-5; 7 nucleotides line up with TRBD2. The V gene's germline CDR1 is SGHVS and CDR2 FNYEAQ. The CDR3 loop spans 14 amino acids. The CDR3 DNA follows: TGTGCTACCGGGACGGCGGGAGAAACAGAGACCCAGTACTTC. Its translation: CATGTAGETETQYF.

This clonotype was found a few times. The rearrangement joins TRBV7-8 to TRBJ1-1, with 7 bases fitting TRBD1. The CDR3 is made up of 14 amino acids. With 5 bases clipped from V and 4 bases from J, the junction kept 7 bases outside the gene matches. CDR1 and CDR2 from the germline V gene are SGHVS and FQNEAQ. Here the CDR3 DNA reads TGTGCCAGCAGCAGTCAAACAGGGGTCACTGAAGCTTTCTTT. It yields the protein CASSSQTGVTEAFF.

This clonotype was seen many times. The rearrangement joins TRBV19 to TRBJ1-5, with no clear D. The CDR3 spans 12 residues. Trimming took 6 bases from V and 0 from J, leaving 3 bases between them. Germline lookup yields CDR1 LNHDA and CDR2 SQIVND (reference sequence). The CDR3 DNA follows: TGTGCCAGTAGGGATAGCAATCAGCCCCAGCATTTT. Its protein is CASRDSNQPQHF.

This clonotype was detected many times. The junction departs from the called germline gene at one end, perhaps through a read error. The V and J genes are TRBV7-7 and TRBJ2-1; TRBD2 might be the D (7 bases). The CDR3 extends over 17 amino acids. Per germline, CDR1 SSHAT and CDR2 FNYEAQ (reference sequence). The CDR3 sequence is CASSPSGRGRALNEQFF. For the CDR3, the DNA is TGTGCTAGCAGCCCCTCGGGGAGGGGGAGGGCCCTCAATGAGCAGTTCTTC. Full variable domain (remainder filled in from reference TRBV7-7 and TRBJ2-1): GAGVSQSPRYKVTKRGQDVTLRCDPISSHATLYWYQQALGQGPEFLTYFNYEAQPDKSGLPSDRFSAERPEGSISTLTIQRTEQRDSAMYRCASSPSGRGRALNEQFFGPGTRLTVL.

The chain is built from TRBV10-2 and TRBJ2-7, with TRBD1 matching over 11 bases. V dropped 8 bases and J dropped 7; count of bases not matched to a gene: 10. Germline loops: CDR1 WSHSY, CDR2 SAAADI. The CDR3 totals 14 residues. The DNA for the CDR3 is TGCGCCAGCCGAGTGGGACAGGGGGAATATGAGCAGTACTTC. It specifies CASRVGQGEYEQYF.

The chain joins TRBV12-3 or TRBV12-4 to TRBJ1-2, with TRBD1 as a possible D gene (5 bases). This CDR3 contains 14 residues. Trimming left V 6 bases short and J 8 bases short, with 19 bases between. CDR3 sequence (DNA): TGTGCCAGCAGACTAACAGGAATTGGAAACGGCTACACCTTC. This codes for CASRLTGIGNGYTF.

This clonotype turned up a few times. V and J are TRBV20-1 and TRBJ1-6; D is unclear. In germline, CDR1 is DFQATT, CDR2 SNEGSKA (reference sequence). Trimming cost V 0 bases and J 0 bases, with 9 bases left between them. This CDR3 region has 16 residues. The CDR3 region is CSARDGGSSYNSPLHF. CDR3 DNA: TGCAGTGCTAGAGATGGCGGGAGCTCCTATAATTCACCCCTCCACTTT.

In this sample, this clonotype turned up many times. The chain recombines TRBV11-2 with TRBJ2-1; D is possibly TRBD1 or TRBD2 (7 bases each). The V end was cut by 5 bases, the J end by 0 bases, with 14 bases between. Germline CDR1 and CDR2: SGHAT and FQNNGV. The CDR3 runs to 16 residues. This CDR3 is CASSPGGATSYNEQFF. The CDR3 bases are TGTGCCAGCAGCCCAGGGGGGGCCACCTCCTACAATGAGCAGTTCTTC.

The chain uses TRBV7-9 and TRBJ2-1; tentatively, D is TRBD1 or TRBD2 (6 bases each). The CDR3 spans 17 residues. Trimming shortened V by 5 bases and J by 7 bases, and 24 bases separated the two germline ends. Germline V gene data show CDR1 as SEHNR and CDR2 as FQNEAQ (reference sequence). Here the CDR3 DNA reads TGTGCCAGCAGCCTCGGAGGAGGGGGGAGTTTGAGGAATGAGCAGTTCTTC. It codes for CASSLGGGGSLRNEQFF.

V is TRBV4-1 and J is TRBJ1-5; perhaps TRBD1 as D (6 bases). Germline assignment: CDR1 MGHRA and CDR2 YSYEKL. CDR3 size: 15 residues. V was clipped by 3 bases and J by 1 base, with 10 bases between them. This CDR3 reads CASSQTGLSNQPQHF. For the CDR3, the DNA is TGCGCCAGCAGCCAGACAGGCCTCAGCAATCAGCCCCAGCATTTT.

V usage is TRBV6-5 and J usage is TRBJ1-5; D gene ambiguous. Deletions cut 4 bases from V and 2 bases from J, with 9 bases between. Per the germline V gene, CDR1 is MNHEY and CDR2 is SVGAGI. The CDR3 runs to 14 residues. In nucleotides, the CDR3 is TGTGCCAGCAGTTCTCTCGGGGGCAATCAGCCCCAGCATTTT. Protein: CASSSLGGNQPQHF.

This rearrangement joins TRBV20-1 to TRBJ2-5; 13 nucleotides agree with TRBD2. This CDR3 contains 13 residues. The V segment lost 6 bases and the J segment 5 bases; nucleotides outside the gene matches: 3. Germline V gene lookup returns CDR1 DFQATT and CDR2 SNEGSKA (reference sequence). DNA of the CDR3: TGCAGTGCCCGGACTAGCGGGAGCGAGACCCAGTACTTC. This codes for CSARTSGSETQYF.

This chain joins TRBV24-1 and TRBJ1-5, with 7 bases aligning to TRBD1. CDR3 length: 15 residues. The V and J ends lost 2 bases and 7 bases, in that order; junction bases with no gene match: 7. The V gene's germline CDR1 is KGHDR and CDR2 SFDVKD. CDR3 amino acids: CATSDSTGSNQPQHF. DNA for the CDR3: TGTGCCACCAGTGATTCGACAGGGAGTAACCAGCCCCAGCATTTT.

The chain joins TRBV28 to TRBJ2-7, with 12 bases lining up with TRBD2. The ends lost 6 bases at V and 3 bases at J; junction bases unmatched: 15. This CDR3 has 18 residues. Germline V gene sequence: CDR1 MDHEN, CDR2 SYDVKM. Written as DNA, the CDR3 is TGTGCCAGCAGCCCCCCGGGACTGACTAGCGGGAGAGACTACGAGCAGTACTTC. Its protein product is CASSPPGLTSGRDYEQYF.

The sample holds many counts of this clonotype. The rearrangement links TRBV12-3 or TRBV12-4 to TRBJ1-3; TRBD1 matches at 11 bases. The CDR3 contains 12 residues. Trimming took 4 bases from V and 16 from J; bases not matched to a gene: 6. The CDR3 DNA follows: TGTGCCAGCAGTTCGGGACAGGGGGGTCGGTATTTT. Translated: CASSSGQGGRYF.

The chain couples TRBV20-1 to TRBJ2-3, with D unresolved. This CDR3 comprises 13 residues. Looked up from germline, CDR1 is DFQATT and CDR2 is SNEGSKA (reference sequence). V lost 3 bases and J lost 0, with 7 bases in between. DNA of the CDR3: TGCAGTGCTAGTTCCGGGAGCACAGATACGCAGTATTTT. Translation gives CSASSGSTDTQYF.

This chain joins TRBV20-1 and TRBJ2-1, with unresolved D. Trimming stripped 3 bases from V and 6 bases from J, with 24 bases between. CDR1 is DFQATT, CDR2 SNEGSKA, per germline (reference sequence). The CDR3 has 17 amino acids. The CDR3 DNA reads TGCAGTGCTAGCGGTAGTCCCGGGCGAAGACCCAGCAATGAGCAGTTCTTC. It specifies CSASGSPGRRPSNEQFF.

CDR3 sequence (DNA): TGTGCCAGCAGCTGGGGGCCCTTCCGGGACCCCGATAATTCACCCCTCCACTTT. It codes for CASSWGPFRDPDNSPLHF. The rearrangement joins TRBV5-4 to TRBJ1-6; possible D gene TRBD1, 6 bases. Germline V gives CDR1 SGHNT, CDR2 YYREEE (reference sequence). The CDR3 is 18 residues long. V was trimmed by 3 bases and J by 5 bases, leaving 21 bases between them.

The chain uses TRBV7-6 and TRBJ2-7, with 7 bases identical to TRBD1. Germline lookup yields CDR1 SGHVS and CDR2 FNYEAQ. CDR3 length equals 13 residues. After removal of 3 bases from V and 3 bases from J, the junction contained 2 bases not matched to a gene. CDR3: CASSFGQDYEQYF. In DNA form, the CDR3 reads TGTGCCAGCAGCTTCGGACAGGACTACGAGCAGTACTTC.

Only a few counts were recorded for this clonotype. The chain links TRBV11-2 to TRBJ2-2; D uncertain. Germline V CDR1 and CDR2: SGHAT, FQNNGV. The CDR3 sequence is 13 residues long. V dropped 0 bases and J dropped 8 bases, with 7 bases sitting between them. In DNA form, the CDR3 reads TGTGCCAGCAGCTTAGAAATTGGGGGGGAGCTGTTTTTT. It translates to CASSLEIGGELFF.